This section outlines one TCR beta chain sequence together with its context. These data originate in a study of blood T cell repertoires in COVID-19. Across the study: Acute-phase and convalescent COVID-19 samples originated in the United States, Italy and Spain. In each case, the material was cDNA or gDNA derived from T cells, B-cell-depleted T cells, or PBMCs.

In the original processing: Reference gene primers were amplified, and this amplification served to estimate nucleated cell counts. Data came from immunoSEQ multiplex PCR; TCRdb stores just in-frame clones and leaves some out. For V, J and clone size, that table is used; D and trimming come from the DNA. There are hundreds of thousands of clones in the sample; around nine tenths occur only once, and over 9.5% lies in the top ten. The CDR3 is 17 residues long. V lost 1 base, J lost 3 bases, and 10 bases stayed unmatched. Germline V lookup: CDR1 SGHTA, CDR2 FQGTGA. Material for sequencing was peripheral blood. This TCR came from a young woman who had recovered from COVID-19. The rearrangement joins TRBV7-3 to TRBJ2-3; 7 nucleotides match TRBD2. CDR3 nucleotide sequence: TGTGCCAGCAGCTTAAATTTTAGGGCTAGCGGTACAGATACGCAGTATTTT. Translated, it gives CASSLNFRASGTDTQYF.